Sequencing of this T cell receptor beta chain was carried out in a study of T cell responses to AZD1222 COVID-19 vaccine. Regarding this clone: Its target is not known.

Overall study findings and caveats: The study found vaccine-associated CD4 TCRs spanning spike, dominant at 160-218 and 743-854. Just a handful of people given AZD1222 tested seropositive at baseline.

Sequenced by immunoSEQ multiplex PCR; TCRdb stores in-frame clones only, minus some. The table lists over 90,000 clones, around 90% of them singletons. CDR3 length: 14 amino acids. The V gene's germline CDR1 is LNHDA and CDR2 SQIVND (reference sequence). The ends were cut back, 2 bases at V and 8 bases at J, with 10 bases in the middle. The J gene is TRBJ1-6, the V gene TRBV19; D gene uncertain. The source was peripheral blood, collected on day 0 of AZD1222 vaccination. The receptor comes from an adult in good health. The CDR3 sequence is CASSITTGDSPLHF. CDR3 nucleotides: TGTGCCAGTAGTATAACAACCGGGGATTCACCCCTCCACTTT. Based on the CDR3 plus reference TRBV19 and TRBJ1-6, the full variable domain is DGGITQSPKYLFRKEGQNVTLSCEQNLNHDAMYWYRQDPGQGLRLIYYSQIVNDFQKGDIAEGYSVSREKKESFPLTVTSAQKNPTAFYLCASSITTGDSPLHFGNGTRLTVT.